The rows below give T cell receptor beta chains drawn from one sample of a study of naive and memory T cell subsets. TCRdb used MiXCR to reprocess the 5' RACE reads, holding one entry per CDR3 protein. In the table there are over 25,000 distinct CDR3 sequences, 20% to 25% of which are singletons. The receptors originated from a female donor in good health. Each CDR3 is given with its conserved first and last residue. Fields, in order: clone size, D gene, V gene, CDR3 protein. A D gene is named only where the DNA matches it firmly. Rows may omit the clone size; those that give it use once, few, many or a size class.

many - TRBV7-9 CASSLAVNNEQFF
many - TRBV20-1 CSAASIRQPQHF
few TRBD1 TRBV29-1 CSVEDGQGGLLGYTF
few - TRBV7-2 CASSRGLARGPKQYF
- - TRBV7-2 CASSLSPGSSYEQYF
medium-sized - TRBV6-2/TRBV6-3 CASSRRRNNEQFF
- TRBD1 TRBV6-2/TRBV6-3 CASSYTRQGAVGIQYF
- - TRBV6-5 CARGTFQNYNEQFF
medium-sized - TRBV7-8 CASSLGPTAYEQYF
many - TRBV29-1 CSVVQGKYEQYF
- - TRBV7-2 CASSLGHSSNQPQHF
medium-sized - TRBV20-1 CSAQRSLAGYEQYF
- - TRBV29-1 CSVEFRNGETQYF
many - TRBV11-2 CASSLGGRVVEKLFF
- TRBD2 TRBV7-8 CASSLGHRGGYTGELFF
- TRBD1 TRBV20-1 CSARGWGQPNYEKLFF
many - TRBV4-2 CASSQQPAGASYEQYF
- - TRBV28 CASSSTSPSQYF
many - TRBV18 CASSPPGSGSYEQYF
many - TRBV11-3 CASSSPQRNNEQFF
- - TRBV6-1 CASKIRSNTGELFF
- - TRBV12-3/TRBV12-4 CASVGWVISGNTIYF
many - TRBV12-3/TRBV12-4 CASSFNSLNTEAFF
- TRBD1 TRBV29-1 CSVEDPGTAGYNEQFF
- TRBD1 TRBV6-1 CASSEFWTGDPTDTQYF
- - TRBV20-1 CSARVAGYEQYF
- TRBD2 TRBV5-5 CASSLLASGPDTQYF
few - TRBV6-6 CASSFPVQPQHF
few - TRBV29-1 CSDVQGTEAFF
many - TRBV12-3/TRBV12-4 CASRRAGERSSPLHF
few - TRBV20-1 CSASDGLNTEAFF
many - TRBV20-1 CSAGRLTGSQGEAFF
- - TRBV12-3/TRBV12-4 CASSRLALNTEAFF
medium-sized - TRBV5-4 CASSQDGNYGYTF
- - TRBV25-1 CASSDVPDTQYF
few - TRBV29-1 CSVEGVSYEQYF
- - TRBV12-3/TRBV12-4 CASSLSMNTEAFF
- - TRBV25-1 CASSPPEISGYTF
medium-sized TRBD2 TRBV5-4 CASNWGGMDTQYF
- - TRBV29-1 CSVWGANTEAFF
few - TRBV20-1 CSVSRTDTQYF